This T cell receptor beta chain originates from a study of blood T cell repertoires in COVID-19 (TCRdb year 2020). Study-level background: Collaborator samples came from the United States, Italy and Spain and covered acute and convalescent phases of COVID-19. The prospective study material was composed of cDNA or gDNA derived from T cells, B-cell-depleted T cells, or PBMCs. The dataset comprised deeply sampled blood TCRbeta repertoires from subjects exposed to, actively infected with, or recovered from COVID-19. A freely available public database, intended as a resource for researchers studying the immune response to SARS-CoV-2, is where the repertoires were released. Samples came from the ongoing ImmuneRACE study (first 160 participants) plus 1,254 subjects from 6 global collaborators. A de-identified subject ID, COVID-19 status, age in years and sex were almost always included in the sample metadata. Where HLA class I and class II types were available, the types were taken from metadata supplied by the sample provider, not from assay-based typing.

Broader findings and caveats from the paper: Clinical and demographic metadata were provided uncurated, with the amount varying by source and participant.

TCRbeta CDR3 regions were amplified from genomic DNA using the immunoSEQ Assay, a bias-controlled multiplex PCR. As for the authors' bioinformatics: The number of nucleated cells in each sample was estimated by amplification of reference gene primers within the assay. To quantify the absolute abundance of each unique TCRbeta CDR3 rearrangement, sequence reads were collapsed and filtered. For each sample, productive Simpson clonality was calculated by taking the square root of Simpson's diversity index across productive rearrangements. The table was pulled from immuneACCESS by TCRdb, which kept in-frame rearrangements only. Such tables lose some clones; where checked, under half of the loss comes from unresolved V genes, and the rest has no known cause. The V and J calls and the clone size are those of that table, but D and trimming were determined from the DNA. The sample contains some 180,000 clones, roughly 76% of them found a single time. 8.6% of the sample lies in the top ten.

The collaborating institutions used their own protocols to collect whole blood in K2EDTA tubes. For TCRbeta analysis, collaborators shipped samples as frozen whole blood, isolated PBMCs, or DNA extracted from either of those sample types. Comment on this clone: This clone's antigen is unknown. No much larger clonotype is one base removed from it; base qualities were not supplied.

Reading from cysteine to phenylalanine, the CDR3 counts 14 amino acids. Just the 42-base CDR3 DNA is kept, in frame starting at base 1. Looking up the germline V gene yields CDR1 ENHRY and CDR2 SYGVKD. V lost 9 bases and J lost 1 base; the stretch between them is 13 bases long. The chain links TRBV10-3 with TRBJ2-1; the D gene is perhaps TRBD2, from 6 matching bases. Material for sequencing was peripheral blood. The receptor comes from a woman between 50 and 59 years old with active or convalescent COVID-19. CDR3 protein: CAIKAEGSYNEQFF. The nucleotides are TGTGCCATTAAAGCGGAGGGGTCCTACAATGAGCAGTTCTTC.